Described below is a single T cell receptor (beta chain) sequence and its context. What antigen it recognizes has not been identified. Base-call qualities are not available, and no considerably larger clone is one nucleotide away. Moderately to severely active disease, a Clinical Activity Score of at least 3, a NOSPECS grade of at least 4, and a duration under 3 months were present in ophthalmopathy patients. Any patient with an uncontrolled infection, another autoimmune disease, pregnancy or lactation was excluded. Clinical symptoms, serum thyroxine and TRAb, thyroid ultrasound, and orbital computed tomography formed the basis for the diagnoses. Ficoll-Paque density gradient centrifugation was used to isolate PBMCs from around 10 ml of fresh peripheral blood. Total RNA was extracted using Trizol reagent, and RNA quality was assessed on an Agilent 2100 Bioanalyzer. These data belong to a study of T cells in Graves' hyperthyroidism and ophthalmopathy (dated by TCRdb to between 2017 and 2020). Study-wide context: Peripheral blood was collected at initial diagnosis, before any treatment. To identify distinguishing TCR V-J signatures, a discovery cohort of some 99 patients was used, comprising 43 with Graves' ophthalmopathy and about 59 with stable Graves' hyperthyroidism. Whether ophthalmopathy could be predicted prospectively was tested in an independent validation cohort made up of 18 to 20 hyperthyroidism patients plus 17 patients who later progressed to ophthalmopathy. The 100 or so discovery patients were divided at random into training and test sets in a 7:3 ratio. The study also compared thyroid tissue and blood T-cell repertoires from over 5 Graves' hyperthyroidism patients. After blood sampling, hyperthyroidism patients were treated with methimazole at a starting dose of 30 mg daily, and ophthalmopathy patients were treated with high-dose intravenous methylprednisolone. The paper reports TCR Vbeta CDR3 sequencing of approximately 140 peripheral blood samples: over 40 ophthalmopathy, roughly 80 hyperthyroidism and around 17 progressor patients. What the work shows at the level of the full study, not this receptor alone: Most expanded thyroid clonotypes (frequency above 0.001) were also detected in blood, suggesting blood repertoires may reflect thyroid immune responses. In validation, the model predicted progression to ophthalmopathy a median of approximately 6.3 months before onset, with 65% to 71% sensitivity and roughly 72% specificity. No statistical method was used to set the sample size in advance, and investigators knew the group allocation. Ophthalmopathy was separated from stable hyperthyroidism by a 13 V-J signature model, with approximately 85% sensitivity and approximately 84% specificity obtained in cross-validation and 80%/75% obtained in testing.

The CDR3 spans 14 residues, from the cysteine through the phenylalanine. Of all the DNA, just the CDR3 is kept, 42 bases in frame from base 1. The CDR1 and CDR2 encoded by the germline V gene (reference sequence) are LNHDA and SQIVND. The V end loses 5 bases and the J end loses 2 bases, and a stretch of 13 bases separates them. Amplification of TCR beta CDR3 regions was carried out from RNA transcripts. A first-round RT-PCR of the TCR CDR3 used the HTBI primer set with the Qiagen OneStep RT-PCR kit. A second multiplex PCR round built the libraries, followed by size selection and purification. Sequencing of the libraries was done on an Illumina HiSeq2000 using paired-end 100 bp reads. Per the original workflow: SOAPnuke was used to process the raw data, with reads discarded if the reads contained adapters or uncalled bases, had a mean Phred below 15, or lacked an exact constant-primer or identifier match. COPE v1.2.5 was used to merge high-quality paired reads, and clonotypes were defined as unique nucleotide sequences. MiTCR v1.1 was used to align clonotypes to the IMGT TRBV, TRBD and TRBJ reference segments. The analysis included only V-J combinations with a frequency above 0.0001, which together covered more than 99% of the repertoires. The TCS score was defined as the ratio of F50 (clonal expansion) to E x V (chaos), calculated using BLOSUM62-based TCRdist between CDR3 peptides within each V-J. Welch's t-statistics and random forest reduced roughly 500 V-J features to roughly 13, which were used in a naive Bayes classifier (R e1071). TCRdb took the public reads, trimmed them with fastp at Q25, ran MiXCR for clone calling and kept in-frame beta chains. CDR3 protein sequences are deduplicated, and each keeps its most common genes and DNA. TCRdb assigned the V and J calls; the authors' analysis was not used. The table for this sample lists hundreds of thousands of distinct CDR3 sequences; about 14% of them were counted only once. Around 12% of the sample belongs to the ten largest clones.

Source material: blood. This sequence uses TRBV19 and TRBJ2-7; the best D guess is TRBD1, with 6 bases matching. This TCR derives from a woman aged 50 to 60 with Graves' ophthalmopathy. The nucleotide sequence is given as TGTGCCAGTAGTCAGGGGACCCAAACCTACGAGCAGTACTTC. This translates into CASSQGTQTYEQYF.